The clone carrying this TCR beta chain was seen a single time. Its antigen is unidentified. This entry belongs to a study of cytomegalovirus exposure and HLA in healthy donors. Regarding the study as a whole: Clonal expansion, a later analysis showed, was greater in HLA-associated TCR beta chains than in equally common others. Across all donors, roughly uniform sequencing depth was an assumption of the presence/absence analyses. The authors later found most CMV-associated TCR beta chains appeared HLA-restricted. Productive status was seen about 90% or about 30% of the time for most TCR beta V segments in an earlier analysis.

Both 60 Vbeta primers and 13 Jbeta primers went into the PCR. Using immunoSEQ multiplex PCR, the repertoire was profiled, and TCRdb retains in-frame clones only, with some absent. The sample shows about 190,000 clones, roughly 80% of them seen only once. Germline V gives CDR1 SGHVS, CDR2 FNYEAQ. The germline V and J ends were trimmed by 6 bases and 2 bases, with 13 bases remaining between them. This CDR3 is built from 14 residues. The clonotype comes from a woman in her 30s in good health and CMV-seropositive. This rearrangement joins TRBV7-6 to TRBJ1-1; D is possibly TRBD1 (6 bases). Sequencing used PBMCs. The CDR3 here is CASSSDRTNTEAFF. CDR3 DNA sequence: TGTGCCAGCAGTTCCGACAGGACAAACACTGAAGCTTTCTTT.